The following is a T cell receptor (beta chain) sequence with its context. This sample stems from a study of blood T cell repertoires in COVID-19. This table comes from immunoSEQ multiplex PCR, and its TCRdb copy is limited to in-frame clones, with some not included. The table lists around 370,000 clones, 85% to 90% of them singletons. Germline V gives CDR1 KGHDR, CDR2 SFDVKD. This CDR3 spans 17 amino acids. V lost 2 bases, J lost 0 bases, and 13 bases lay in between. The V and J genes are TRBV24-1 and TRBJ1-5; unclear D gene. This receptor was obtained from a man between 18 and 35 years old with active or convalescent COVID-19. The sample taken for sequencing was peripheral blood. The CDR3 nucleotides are TGTGCCACCAGTGATTCCGAAACAGATATTAGCAATCAGCCCCAGCATTTT. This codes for CATSDSETDISNQPQHF.